Shown below are 27 T cell receptor beta chains from a single sample sequenced in a study of T cells after yellow fever vaccination. In TCRdb, the 5' RACE reads were re-called with MiXCR into one record per CDR3 protein. The profile shows about 360,000 distinct CDR3 sequences, around 6.5% of them singletons. The material sequenced was PBMCs, taken 5 days after the yellow fever booster vaccination. The receptors derive from a man aged 25-45 years who received the YFV17D yellow fever vaccine.

This clonotype was seen at least ten times. The J gene is TRBJ1-1, the V gene TRBV5-1, with TRBD1 matching over 8 bases. The CDR3 length is 13 residues. In germline, CDR1 is SGHRS, CDR2 YFSETQ. J lost 3 bases, V lost 5 bases, and 3 bases had no gene match. CDR3 amino acids: CASRTGEDTEAFF. DNA of the CDR3: TGCGCCAGCAGGACAGGGGAAGACACTGAAGCTTTCTTT. The full variable domain, in which reference TRBV5-1 and TRBJ1-1 provide the parts outside the CDR3, is KAGVTQTPRYLIKTRGQQVTLSCSPISGHRSVSWYQQTPGQGLQFLFEYFSETQRNKGNFPGRFSGRQFSNSRSEMNVSTLELGDSALYLCASRTGEDTEAFFGQGTRLTVV.

This clonotype was recorded many times. V usage is TRBV7-2 and J usage is TRBJ2-1; D is perhaps TRBD2 (5 bases). Germline V gene sequence: CDR1 SGHTA, CDR2 FQGNSA. The CDR3 is made up of 14 amino acids. V lost 3 bases and J lost 4, with 10 bases in between. The CDR3 protein is CASSFAEVYNEQFF. The CDR3 region has the DNA TGTGCCAGCAGCTTCGCGGAGGTATACAATGAGCAGTTCTTC.

In this sample, this clonotype turned up a few times. The chain employs TRBV7-6 and TRBJ1-2; 8 positions agree with TRBD1. The CDR3 runs 14 residues. Germline-derived CDR1 and CDR2 are SGHVS and FNYEAQ. The trim removed 4 bases at V and 7 bases at J, leaving 8 bases unmatched. Here the CDR3 reads CASSSGQGRGGYTF. The CDR3 region has the DNA TGTGCCAGCAGCTCAGGACAGGGCCGAGGTGGCTACACCTTC.

This clonotype was detected a few times. The chain uses TRBV12-5 and TRBJ2-3; 9 positions agree with TRBD2. Losses at the gene ends were 4 bases for V and 0 bases for J; bases not matched to a gene: 5. The germline V gene encodes CDR1 LGHNT and CDR2 FRNRAP. The CDR3 is made up of 16 amino acids. For the CDR3, the DNA is TGTGCTAGTGGTTCAGGACTAGCGCAGAGCACAGATACGCAGTATTTT. Protein sequence: CASGSGLAQSTDTQYF.

This clonotype was detected only a few times. The V call is TRBV20-1, the J call TRBJ2-5; weak D call: TRBD2 (6 bases). V lost 5 bases and J 5 bases, leaving 15 bases between the germline ends. The CDR3 is made up of 13 amino acids. Germline values: CDR1 DFQATT, CDR2 SNEGSKA (reference sequence). The CDR3 here is CSAAEGHLETQYF. The DNA of the CDR3 is TGCAGTGCTGCGGAGGGCCATTTGGAGACCCAGTACTTC.

This clonotype was counted between two and nine times. The V gene is TRBV7-8, the J gene TRBJ2-1; the match to TRBD2 covers 7 bases. This CDR3 comprises 12 residues. Germline V gives CDR1 SGHVS, CDR2 FQNEAQ. The V segment lost 6 bases and the J segment 16 bases; nucleotides outside the gene matches: 12. CDR3 nucleotide sequence: TGTGCCAGCAGTCCCCCACTAGCGTTCCTTTTCTTC. Its protein is CASSPPLAFLFF.

There are many counts of this clonotype. The chain is built from TRBV20-1 and TRBJ2-3; the D gene is possibly TRBD2 (7 bases). CDR1 is DFQATT and CDR2 is SNEGSKA in the germline V gene (reference sequence). The CDR3 is made up of 14 amino acids. The V end was cut by 3 bases, the J end by 2 bases, with 12 bases between. The CDR3 DNA sequence: TGCAGTGCTAGGGGGGCGGGGGCCACAGATACGCAGTATTTT. Translated: CSARGAGATDTQYF.

The chain carries TRBV6-2 or TRBV6-3 and TRBJ2-7; 9 bases map to TRBD1. There are 15 residues in the CDR3. Germline lookup yields CDR1 MNHEY and CDR2 SVGEGT. V shed 6 bases and J 0 bases; nucleotides not matched to a gene: 6. CDR3 in amino acids: CASRVDRGSSYEQYF. The CDR3 nucleotides are TGTGCCAGCAGGGTGGACAGGGGAAGCTCCTACGAGCAGTACTTC.

This rearrangement joins TRBV12-5 to TRBJ1-5; D remains unclear. The germline V gene encodes CDR1 LGHNT and CDR2 FRNRAP. The CDR3 runs to 14 residues. V shed 0 bases and J shed 6 bases, with 9 bases lying between them. The CDR3 spells CASGLVLPSQPQHF. The CDR3 coding sequence is TGTGCTAGTGGTTTGGTACTACCGAGTCAGCCCCAGCATTTT.

This clonotype was seen a few times. The V call is TRBV5-1, the J call TRBJ2-1, with D tentatively TRBD2 (5 bases). The V and J ends lost 3 bases and 3 bases respectively, with 7 bases between them. This CDR3 spans 13 amino acids. Per the germline V gene, CDR1 is SGHRS and CDR2 is YFSETQ. The CDR3 loop is CASSSDFYNEQFF. The CDR3 DNA is TGCGCCAGCAGCTCGGACTTCTACAATGAGCAGTTCTTC.

This clonotype was seen repeatedly, ten times or more. The V gene is TRBV27, the J gene TRBJ2-7; D is uncertain. Germline CDR1 MNHEY, CDR2 SMNVEV (reference sequence). Trimming stripped 7 bases from V and 1 base from J, with 14 bases between. The CDR3 consists of 14 residues. CDR3 sequence reads: CASKVWASSYEQYF. CDR3 in DNA: TGTGCCAGCAAAGTTTGGGCTAGTTCCTACGAGCAGTACTTC.

The chain carries TRBV3-1 and TRBJ1-2; D is unresolved. Germline-derived CDR1 and CDR2 are LGHDT and YNNKEL (reference sequence). V lost 5 bases to trimming and J lost 8 bases, with 12 bases between them. The length of the CDR3 is 12 residues. CDR3 DNA sequence: TGTGCCAGCAGCTCTCATGGTGGGGGCTACACCTTC. Its protein is CASSSHGGGYTF.

This clonotype was observed at least ten times. J is TRBJ2-4 and V is TRBV27; D may be TRBD1 or TRBD2 (5 bases each). CDR3 length: 15 residues. V lost 9 bases to trimming and J lost 3 bases, with 18 bases between them. Looked up from germline, CDR1 is MNHEY and CDR2 is SMNVEV (reference sequence). The CDR3 region is CARRGSGFVKNIQYF. The CDR3 DNA reads TGTGCCAGGAGGGGCAGCGGTTTCGTCAAAAACATTCAGTACTTC.

This clonotype was counted many times. The chain has TRBV20-1 and TRBJ2-3; D is unresolved. Germline CDR1 DFQATT, CDR2 SNEGSKA (reference sequence). The CDR3 length is 12 residues. Trimming shortened V by 0 bases and J by 5 bases, and 6 bases separated the two germline ends. CDR3 loop: CSARDQGDTQYF. The DNA for the CDR3 is TGCAGTGCTAGAGATCAAGGAGATACGCAGTATTTT.

This clonotype was found many times. The chain is built from TRBV12-3 or TRBV12-4 and TRBJ2-7, with D possibly being TRBD1 (6 bases). The CDR3 spans 13 residues. V was trimmed by 5 bases and J by 2 bases, leaving 10 bases between them. The CDR3 region has the DNA TGTGCCAGCAGTCAACAGGGTCCCTACGAGCAGTACTTC. Its translation is CASSQQGPYEQYF.

The chain recombines TRBV12-3 or TRBV12-4 with TRBJ1-1, with D possibly being TRBD1 (6 bases). CDR3 size: 13 residues. V dropped 6 bases and J dropped 5 bases, with 13 bases sitting between them. In DNA form, the CDR3 reads TGTGCCAGCAGATCCGGGGGCTTGACTGAAGCTTTCTTT. This encodes CASRSGGLTEAFF.

The chain couples TRBV19 to TRBJ2-7; D is perhaps TRBD1 or TRBD2 (5 bases each). Looked up from germline, CDR1 is LNHDA and CDR2 is SQIVND (reference sequence). The CDR3 consists of 14 residues. Trimming cost V 1 base and J 0 bases, with 7 bases left between them. CDR3 DNA: TGTGCCAGTAGTATAGGGGACGGCTCCTACGAGCAGTACTTC. It yields the protein CASSIGDGSYEQYF.

This clonotype has ten or more counts. The V gene is TRBV12-3 or TRBV12-4, the J gene TRBJ2-7; D may be TRBD2 (5 bases). V was clipped by 4 bases and J by 7 bases, with 14 bases between them. The CDR3 consists of 13 residues. CDR3 in amino acids: CASSSQRWEEQYF. CDR3 DNA: TGTGCCAGCAGTTCCCAGCGCTGGGAGGAGCAGTACTTC.

In its sample, this clonotype was seen many times. V and J are TRBV7-3 and TRBJ1-4, with 7 bases aligning to TRBD1. The CDR3 spans 15 residues. CDR1 is SGHTA and CDR2 is FQGTGA in the germline V gene. V dropped 4 bases and J dropped 6; count of bases not matched to a gene: 8. The CDR3 DNA follows: TGTGCCAGCAGCTACCGCGACAGGGCATATGAAAAACTGTTTTTT. Its protein is CASSYRDRAYEKLFF.

The chain joins TRBV29-1 to TRBJ1-3, with 9 bases that match TRBD1. The CDR3 spans 13 residues. The germline V gene has CDR1 SQVTM and CDR2 ANQGSEA. V shed 3 bases and J 8 bases; nucleotides not matched to a gene: 5. The CDR3 bases are TGCAGCGTTGACGACAGGGGGGCGGACACCATATATTTT. Translating gives CSVDDRGADTIYF.

This clonotype was observed a few times. The chain has TRBV6-5 and TRBJ1-1, with D uncertain. Germline lookup yields CDR1 MNHEY and CDR2 SVGAGI. The V end was cut by 0 bases, the J end by 0 bases, with 11 bases between. The CDR3 sequence is 16 residues long. Here the CDR3 reads CASSYSMSLLNTEAFF. For the CDR3, the DNA is TGTGCCAGCAGTTACTCGATGAGCCTCTTGAACACTGAAGCTTTCTTT.

This clonotype was observed many times. The chain has TRBV12-3 or TRBV12-4 and TRBJ1-2, with D perhaps matching TRBD1 (5 bases). V was clipped by 6 bases and J by 4 bases, with 15 bases between them. This CDR3 is 14 amino acids long. The CDR3 nucleotides are TGTGCCAGCAGACCACAGGTCCCACCCTATGGCTACACCTTC. Its protein product is CASRPQVPPYGYTF.

Here the CDR3 DNA reads TGTGCCAGCCTAAGCGGGGATCCCTACGAGCAGTACTTC. It yields the protein CASLSGDPYEQYF. The chain combines TRBV28 with TRBJ2-7; 7 bases agree with TRBD2. The germline CDR1 and CDR2 sequences are MDHEN and SYDVKM. The CDR3 sequence is 13 residues long. V lost 8 bases, J lost 2 bases, and 6 bases stayed unmatched.

The V gene is TRBV5-4, the J gene TRBJ2-1; D could derive from TRBD1 or TRBD2 (6 bases each). Trimming shortened V by 4 bases and J by 5 bases, and 13 bases separated the two germline ends. The CDR3 is 14 residues long. Germline CDR1 SGHNT, CDR2 YYREEE (reference sequence). Written as DNA, the CDR3 is TGTGCCAGCAGCCAGCCGGGGGCGAACAATGAGCAGTTCTTC. Amino acid sequence: CASSQPGANNEQFF.

The table lists this clonotype with a few counts. The chain is built from TRBV20-1 and TRBJ2-3; tentative D call: TRBD2 (6 bases). Germline loops: CDR1 DFQATT, CDR2 SNEGSKA (reference sequence). The CDR3 consists of 17 residues. V was cut by 2 bases and J by 5 bases, with 23 bases left in between. This CDR3 is CSARPLTSLVSGDTQYF. The CDR3 DNA reads TGCAGTGCTAGACCCCTGACTAGTCTCGTTTCAGGAGATACGCAGTATTTT.

This clonotype has only a few counts. The chain is built from TRBV7-6 and TRBJ2-3; no clear D gene. V gave up 3 bases and J gave up 2 bases, with 12 bases separating them. This CDR3 comprises 15 residues. The germline CDR1 and CDR2 sequences are SGHVS and FNYEAQ. The CDR3 reads CASSFDIRNTDTQYF. The CDR3 nucleotides are TGTGCCAGCAGCTTTGATATCCGAAACACAGATACGCAGTATTTT.

This clonotype was recorded at least ten times. The chain joins TRBV4-3 to TRBJ2-3; D not resolved. The CDR3 has 13 amino acids. Germline V lookup: CDR1 LGHNA, CDR2 YSLEER. V lost 4 bases and J 6 bases, leaving 11 bases between the germline ends. The CDR3 region is CASSRRASDTQYF. The CDR3 DNA reads as TGCGCCAGCAGCCGAAGAGCGTCCGATACGCAGTATTTT.